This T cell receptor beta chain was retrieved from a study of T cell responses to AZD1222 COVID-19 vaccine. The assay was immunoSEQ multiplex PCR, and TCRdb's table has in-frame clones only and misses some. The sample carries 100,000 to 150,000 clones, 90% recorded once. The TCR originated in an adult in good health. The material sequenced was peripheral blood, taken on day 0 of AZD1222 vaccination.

For the CDR3, the DNA is TGTGCCAGCAGCCAACCTCCGGGACGGCAACGCGATGAGCAGTTCTTC. It encodes CASSQPPGRQRDEQFF. The chain links TRBV3-1 (or the pseudogene TRBV3-2) to TRBJ2-1, with D possibly called TRBD1 or TRBD2 (5 bases each). Looked up from germline, CDR1 is LGHDT and CDR2 is YNNKEL (reference sequence). The CDR3 has 16 amino acids. V was trimmed by 2 bases and J by 8 bases, leaving 19 bases between them.